Listed below are T cell receptor beta chains from one sample, sequenced in a study of blood T cell repertoires in COVID-19. Measured with immunoSEQ multiplex PCR; TCRdb has only the in-frame clones, and not every one. The sample has around 430,000 clones; around nine tenths are singletons. The sample consisted of PBMCs or T cells enriched from blood (not recorded which). These receptors originate from a woman between 45 and 60 years old who had recovered from COVID-19. Each CDR3 is given with its conserved first and last residue. Fields, in order: V gene, J gene, D gene, clone size, CDR3 DNA, CDR3 protein. D genes are given only for firm matches. Not all rows give a size; the values are once, few, many and, for expanded clones, a class.

TRBV30	TRBJ1-1	-	-	TGTGCCTGGACCCACCAGGGGTACACTGAAGCTTTCTTT	CAWTHQGYTEAFF
TRBV5-1	TRBJ1-5	TRBD1	-	TGCGCCAGCAGCCAGGACAGGAATCAGCCCCAGCATTTT	CASSQDRNQPQHF
TRBV30	TRBJ1-5	-	-	TGTGCCTGGGGAGGACTCTTAAGCAATCAGCCCCAGCATTTT	CAWGGLLSNQPQHF
TRBV7-9	TRBJ2-7	-	few	TGTGCCAGCAGCCCCTCGTTCGCAGGGTCCGAGCAGTACTTC	CASSPSFAGSEQYF
TRBV25-1	TRBJ1-2	-	-	TGTGCCAGCGGGAGTGCCTATGGCTACACCTTC	CASGSAYGYTF
TRBV7-9	TRBJ1-5	-	-	TGTGCCAGCAGCCTCGGTGGGCCGGGCAATCAGCCCCAGCATTTT	CASSLGGPGNQPQHF
TRBV5-1	TRBJ1-5	TRBD1	-	TGCGCCAGCAGCCCCCAGACAGGGGGCAATCAGCCCCAGCATTTT	CASSPQTGGNQPQHF
TRBV3-1/TRBV3-2	TRBJ2-4	-	-	TGTGCCAGCAAGCTGCAGGCGGCGGGTGCCAAAAACATTCAGTACTTC	CASKLQAAGAKNIQYF
TRBV24-1	TRBJ2-3	-	once	TGTGCCACCAGTGATTCGGGACACGACACAGATACGCAGTATTTT	CATSDSGHDTDTQYF
TRBV5-1	TRBJ2-2	-	-	TGCGCCAGCAGCTCACTCGGGACCGAAGAGGGGGCCGGGGAGCTGTTTTTT	CASSSLGTEEGAGELFF
TRBV6-5	TRBJ2-5	-	-	TGTGCCGGCAGTTACTCGAACGGGAACCAAGAGACCCAGTACTTC	CAGSYSNGNQETQYF
TRBV4-1	TRBJ1-1	-	-	TGCGCCAGCAAGCCCGCGCTGGTATTGTACACTGAAGCTTTCTTT	CASKPALVLYTEAFF
TRBV5-8	TRBJ1-5	TRBD1	-	TGTGCCAGCAGCCCGGACAGGGGGAGACAGCCCCAGCATTTT	CASSPDRGRQPQHF
TRBV28	TRBJ2-7	TRBD1	-	TGTGCCAGCGTTGGCGGCAGGGGGTACTCCTACGAGCAGTACTTC	CASVGGRGYSYEQYF
TRBV7-2	TRBJ2-7	TRBD1	few	TGTGCCAGCAGCCCGGGACAGGGGTTCAGTTCCTACGAGCAGTACTTC	CASSPGQGFSSYEQYF
TRBV19	TRBJ2-5	TRBD1	once	TGTGCCAGTAGTGGGGGACAGGGGCTTGGAACCCAGTACTTC	CASSGGQGLGTQYF
TRBV2	TRBJ2-7	TRBD1	-	TGTGCCAGCAGGGAAACGGCGGGACAGGGAGCCTACGAGCAGTACTTC	CASRETAGQGAYEQYF
TRBV5-1	TRBJ1-2	-	once	TGCGCCAGCAGCTTGACTGAGAACTATGGCTACACCTTC	CASSLTENYGYTF
TRBV7-2	TRBJ2-1	TRBD1	-	TGTGCCAGCAGCTTAGCGATCGAGACAGGGTTAAAGCAGTTCTTC	CASSLAIETGLKQFF
TRBV2	TRBJ1-2	-	once	TGTGCCAGCAGTGAAGGTCAGGGCTATGGCTACACCTTC	CASSEGQGYGYTF
TRBV4-1	TRBJ2-5	-	once	TGCGCCAGCAGCCAAGCAAACAGGGACGAGACCCAGTACTTC	CASSQANRDETQYF
TRBV5-1	TRBJ2-7	-	-	TGCGCCAGCAGCTTGGGCCGGGACATATACTACGAGCAGTACTTC	CASSLGRDIYYEQYF
TRBV4-2	TRBJ1-1	-	-	TGTGCCAGCAGCAGTAGGGGCAGGAACACTGAAGCTTTCTTT	CASSSRGRNTEAFF
TRBV5-1	TRBJ2-7	TRBD1	-	TGCGCCAGCAGCGAGAGTCCGGGACAGGGGGCTTACGAGCAGTACTTC	CASSESPGQGAYEQYF
TRBV5-1	TRBJ1-2	TRBD1	-	TGCGCCAGCAGCTTGTTGGGGGACAGTAACTATGGCTACACCTTC	CASSLLGDSNYGYTF
TRBV4-3	TRBJ1-2	TRBD1	-	TGCGCCAGCAGCCAAGATCCCGGGACAGGGGGTGGCTACACCTTC	CASSQDPGTGGGYTF
TRBV5-1	TRBJ2-1	TRBD2	-	TGCGCCAGCAGTTTAACTAGCGGGGCCTACAATGAGCAGTTCTTC	CASSLTSGAYNEQFF
TRBV6-1	TRBJ2-7	-	-	TGTGCCAGCAGTGAATACGGGGATCTTTACGAGCAGTACTTC	CASSEYGDLYEQYF
TRBV5-1	TRBJ1-4	-	-	TGCGCCAGCAGATCAGGGTCTTTGGCTAATGAAAAACTGTTTTTT	CASRSGSLANEKLFF
TRBV6-2/TRBV6-3	TRBJ2-2	-	-	TGTGCCAGCAGTTCTATCGACAGCACCGGGGAGCTGTTTTTT	CASSSIDSTGELFF
TRBV5-1	TRBJ2-5	TRBD2	-	TGCGCCAGCAGCTACGGACTAGCGGTGGTGGAGACCCAGTACTTC	CASSYGLAVVETQYF
TRBV5-6	TRBJ1-5	-	-	TGTGCCAGCAGCACAGGCAATCAGCCCCAGCATTTT	CASSTGNQPQHF
TRBV5-1	TRBJ1-1	TRBD1	-	TGCGCCAGCAGCCCCAACACCGGGACAGGGGGAATGAACACTGAAGCTTTCTTT	CASSPNTGTGGMNTEAFF
TRBV3-1/TRBV3-2	TRBJ2-2	-	once	TGTGCCAGCAGCCTCTCCCGGGAGCTGTTTTTT	CASSLSRELFF
TRBV19	TRBJ2-1	TRBD1	-	TGTGCCAGTAGTGTGGGACAGGGGAGGAATGAGCAGTTCTTC	CASSVGQGRNEQFF
TRBV18	TRBJ1-1	-	-	TGTGCCAGCTCACCGGACATCGCGAACACTGAAGCTTTCTTT	CASSPDIANTEAFF
TRBV4-3	TRBJ2-2	-	-	TGCGCCAGCAGCCAAGATCGGGGGACTCACACCGGGGAGCTGTTTTTT	CASSQDRGTHTGELFF
TRBV10-3	TRBJ2-1	TRBD2	-	TGTGCCATCAGTGTGGGCGGGGGGGCCCCGGTTGAGCAGTTCTTC	CAISVGGGAPVEQFF
TRBV5-1	TRBJ2-7	-	-	TGCGCCAGCAGCTCCGAGATGCCGGGCTACGAGCAGTACTTC	CASSSEMPGYEQYF
TRBV9	TRBJ1-5	TRBD1	-	TGTGCCAGCAGCCTAACAGGGGCTTATCAGCCCCAGCATTTT	CASSLTGAYQPQHF
TRBV28	TRBJ1-6	-	-	TGTGCCAGCTCACGTAGGGAAGGGGTATCCTATAATTCACCCCTCCACTTT	CASSRREGVSYNSPLHF
TRBV7-9	TRBJ1-1	TRBD1	-	TGTGCCAGCAGCTATAAGGGACAGCAAAACACTGAAGCTTTCTTT	CASSYKGQQNTEAFF
TRBV6-1	TRBJ1-2	-	-	TGTGCCAGCAGTGATAGGGACTTTTCGGGGGGCTACACCTTC	CASSDRDFSGGYTF
TRBV2	TRBJ2-1	TRBD2	-	TGTGCCAGCGTCTCTAGCGGGGGCCTCAATGAGCAGTTCTTC	CASVSSGGLNEQFF
TRBV12-3/TRBV12-4	TRBJ2-2	-	-	TGTGCCATAGGGGGGGCCGGCACCGGGGAGCTGTTTTTT	CAIGGAGTGELFF
TRBV3-1/TRBV3-2	TRBJ1-1	-	-	TGTGCCAGCACCCAACACTCGGACACCTCGAACACTGAAGCTTTCTTT	CASTQHSDTSNTEAFF
TRBV4-1	TRBJ1-2	-	-	TGCGCCAGCAGCCAAGAACGGGGTGTTCAGGTTTATGGCTACACCTTC	CASSQERGVQVYGYTF
TRBV7-9	TRBJ1-5	TRBD1	-	TGTGCCAGCAGTCGAGACAGGGGAAATAATCAGCCCCAGCATTTT	CASSRDRGNNQPQHF
TRBV5-6	TRBJ1-2	TRBD1	-	TGTGCCAGCAGCTTGGCCTCCCAGGGGGAAGGGGACTATGGCTACACCTTC	CASSLASQGEGDYGYTF
TRBV5-8	TRBJ1-4	-	-	TGTGCCAGCAGCTTAAATTCGGTTAATGAAAAACTGTTTTTT	CASSLNSVNEKLFF
TRBV3-1/TRBV3-2	TRBJ1-2	-	-	TGTGCCAGCAGCCAAGATGGTCTCGGGTCCCACTATGGCTACACCTTC	CASSQDGLGSHYGYTF
TRBV9	TRBJ2-7	-	few	TGTGCCAGCAGCGACGACAGTAGCTCCTACGAGCAGTACTTC	CASSDDSSSYEQYF
TRBV28	TRBJ1-1	TRBD1	-	TGTGCCAGCAGTTCGACAGGGGTAGTCAATGAAGCTTTCTTT	CASSSTGVVNEAFF
TRBV12-3/TRBV12-4	TRBJ2-1	-	-	TGTGCCAGCAGTCGAGTTGAGCAGTTCTTC	CASSRVEQFF
TRBV30	TRBJ1-1	-	-	TGTGCCTGGAGCCGGGACACACCTGAAGCTTTCTTT	CAWSRDTPEAFF